These T cell receptor beta chains were read from a single sample in a study of T cell changes during pregnancy in multiple sclerosis. Sequencing was performed with immunoSEQ multiplex PCR; in TCRdb, only in-frame clones are kept and a portion is missing. This sample has more than 65,000 clones; approximately 92% occur once, and the top ten carry more than 0.8%. The sequencing here drew on peripheral blood, taken in the first trimester of pregnancy. The origin of the receptors is a female donor with multiple sclerosis, enrolled in a pregnancy study. Both conserved end residues are part of each CDR3. A D gene is named only where the DNA matches it firmly. Size values are once, few and many counts, or a class for expanded clones, and some rows have none.

clone_size	d_call	v_call	j_call	cdr3_length	cdr3_nt	cdr3_aa
-	TRBD2	TRBV7-3	TRBJ2-2	13	TGTGCCAGCAGCTTTAGCGGGGGCGGGGAGCTGTTTTTT	CASSFSGGGELFF
-	TRBD2	TRBV7-9	TRBJ2-1	13	TGTGCCAGCAGCCCCGTTTGGGAGGGTGAGCAGTTCTTC	CASSPVWEGEQFF
-	TRBD1	TRBV28	TRBJ1-4	14	TGTGCCAGCAGGAGACAGGGGTCTAATGAAAAACTGTTTTTT	CASRRQGSNEKLFF
-	TRBD2	TRBV4-2	TRBJ2-1	15	TGTGCCAGCAGCCTAAGCGGGGGGGCCTACAATGAGCAGTTCTTC	CASSLSGGAYNEQFF
-	-	TRBV4-1	TRBJ2-5	16	TGCGCCAGCAGCCAAGATATATGGGGGGACGGAGAGACCCAGTACTTC	CASSQDIWGDGETQYF
-	-	TRBV4-2	TRBJ1-2	14	TGTGCCAGCAGTGGGAGTGGAGGGGCGGATGGCTACACCTTC	CASSGSGGADGYTF
-	-	TRBV7-3	TRBJ1-2	13	TGTGCCAGCAGCTTGGGGCGGGGAACTGGCTACACCTTC	CASSLGRGTGYTF
-	-	TRBV21-1	TRBJ1-1	17	TGTGCCAGCAGCAAAGGCCGGGACAGCTACGTGAACACTGAAGCTTTCTTT	CASSKGRDSYVNTEAFF
-	-	TRBV15	TRBJ2-1	13	TGTGCCACCAGCAGACCCCACAGCCATGAGCAGTTCTTC	CATSRPHSHEQFF
-	TRBD1	TRBV25-1	TRBJ1-6	16	TGTGCCAGCACCGAAACCCGACAGGGGTTTAATTCACCCCTCCACTTT	CASTETRQGFNSPLHF
-	-	TRBV29-1	TRBJ1-2	11	TGCAGCGTAAGGGGGAATGGTGGCTACACCTTC	CSVRGNGGYTF
once	-	TRBV7-9	TRBJ1-1	17	TGTGCCAGCAGCTTGGCCCTGACACTGGGTGGAACCACTGAAGCTTTCTTT	CASSLALTLGGTTEAFF
-	TRBD1	TRBV7-2	TRBJ1-4	14	TGTGCCAGCAGCTTAACAGGGGGCGATGAAAAACTGTTTTTT	CASSLTGGDEKLFF
-	-	TRBV7-7	TRBJ1-1	13	TGTGCCAGCAGCTTAAACAAGAACACTGAAGCTTTCTTT	CASSLNKNTEAFF
-	-	TRBV6-5	TRBJ1-1	16	TGTGCCAGCAGTTACTCCCTAGGAGGGTTGACCCCTGAAGCTTTCTTT	CASSYSLGGLTPEAFF
-	-	TRBV10-2	TRBJ1-5	13	TGCGCCAGCAGTGACTCCGGGGAACAGCCCCAGCATTTT	CASSDSGEQPQHF
-	-	TRBV14	TRBJ1-2	13	TGTGCCAGCAGCCAACGGAGAAACTATGGCTACACCTTC	CASSQRRNYGYTF
once	-	TRBV2	TRBJ2-7	12	TGTGCCAGCAAGGGGCAGGCCTACGAGCAGTACTTC	CASKGQAYEQYF
-	TRBD1	TRBV29-1	TRBJ2-1	15	TGCAGCGTTGAGGGGGACAGGGTACAGTACAATGAGCAGTTCTTC	CSVEGDRVQYNEQFF
once	TRBD2	TRBV15	TRBJ2-7	16	TGTGCCACCAGCAGAGACCTGGGACTAGCCACTTACGAGCAGTACTTC	CATSRDLGLATYEQYF
-	TRBD2	TRBV19	TRBJ2-2	14	TGTGCCAGTCGAAGCGGGGCGAACACCGGGGAGCTGTTTTTT	CASRSGANTGELFF
-	-	TRBV5-1	TRBJ2-5	15	TGCGCCAGCAGCTTGGCCATGGGGCCCCTGGAGACCCAGTACTTC	CASSLAMGPLETQYF
-	-	TRBV6-6	TRBJ1-4	12	TGTGCCAGCAGTTACGAGAGGAAAAAACTGTTTTTT	CASSYERKKLFF
-	TRBD1	TRBV7-2	TRBJ2-6	16	TGTGCCAGCAGCTTTCGGACAGGGTCAGGGGCCAACGTCCTGACTTTC	CASSFRTGSGANVLTF
-	-	TRBV5-1	TRBJ1-2	14	TGCGCCAGCAGCTTGGCCGCGGGCAGCTATGGCTACACCTTC	CASSLAAGSYGYTF
-	-	TRBV28	TRBJ2-3	15	TGTGCCAGCAGTCCACAGGGTTCCCGCACAGATACGCAGTATTTT	CASSPQGSRTDTQYF
-	-	TRBV7-8	TRBJ1-3	17	TGTGCCAGCAGCTTAGGGGGGGGGTTCTTCTCTGGAAACACCATATATTTT	CASSLGGGFFSGNTIYF
-	TRBD1	TRBV6-6	TRBJ1-2	13	TGTGCCAGCAGTGACAGGGGCTACTATGGCTACACCTTC	CASSDRGYYGYTF
-	-	TRBV5-5	TRBJ1-6	15	TGTGCCAGCAGCTGGGATGGACAGTATAATTCACCCCTCCACTTT	CASSWDGQYNSPLHF
-	-	TRBV7-2	TRBJ1-2	13	TGTGCCAGCAGCTTACTAGGGGATCATGGCTACACCTTC	CASSLLGDHGYTF
-	-	TRBV6-4	TRBJ2-3	14	TGTGCCAGCAGTGACTCCGCAGGGGTGGATACGCAGTATTTT	CASSDSAGVDTQYF
-	TRBD2	TRBV7-8	TRBJ2-1	15	TGTGCCAGCAGCTTAGGGGGACTAGCGAACAATGAGCAGTTCTTC	CASSLGGLANNEQFF
-	TRBD2	TRBV5-4	TRBJ2-5	15	TGTGCCAGCAGCTGGGGACTAGCGGGAGGAGAGACCCAGTACTTC	CASSWGLAGGETQYF
-	TRBD1	TRBV30	TRBJ2-1	14	TGTGCCTGGAGTCAGGACAGGGCGTACAATGAGCAGTTCTTC	CAWSQDRAYNEQFF
-	-	TRBV20-1	TRBJ1-2	11	TGCAGTGCTAGACTCGGCAGGCCCTACACCTTC	CSARLGRPYTF
-	TRBD2	TRBV11-2	TRBJ2-7	15	TGTGCCAGCAGCTTACTAGCGGGAGGTTCCTACGAGCAGTACTTC	CASSLLAGGSYEQYF
-	TRBD1	TRBV2	TRBJ1-3	15	TGTGCCAGCAGTGACCAAGACAGGGGCGAAAACACCATATATTTT	CASSDQDRGENTIYF
-	-	TRBV7-2	TRBJ2-7	15	TGTGCCAGCAGCTTAGGCCCCCGGGGGACCTACGAGCAGTACTTC	CASSLGPRGTYEQYF
-	TRBD1	TRBV11-3	TRBJ2-4	14	TGTGCCAGCAGCCTGGGACAGGGGGGGAACATTCAGTACTTC	CASSLGQGGNIQYF
-	-	TRBV19	TRBJ1-4	14	TGTGCCAGTACCCCGACAAAAGGGGGTGAAAAACTGTTTTTT	CASTPTKGGEKLFF
-	TRBD2	TRBV28	TRBJ2-7	13	TGTGCCGGTAGGAAGCGGGAGAGGTACGAGCAGTACTTC	CAGRKRERYEQYF
-	-	TRBV28	TRBJ2-7	13	TGTGCCAGCAGTTCAACTCTTAGGGGCGAGCAGTACTTC	CASSSTLRGEQYF
-	-	TRBV28	TRBJ1-1	15	TGTGCCAGCAGTTTAAGTCAGGGGATGAACACTGAAGCTTTCTTT	CASSLSQGMNTEAFF
-	TRBD1	TRBV12-5	TRBJ1-2	13	TGTGCTAGTGGTCCGCCCCAGGGGGACGGCTACACCTTC	CASGPPQGDGYTF
-	TRBD2	TRBV2	TRBJ2-5	15	TGTGCCAGCAGGAGGGGTAGCGGGAGTCGAGAGACCCAGTACTTC	CASRRGSGSRETQYF
-	-	TRBV5-1	TRBJ2-7	14	TGCGCCAGCAGCTTCAGGACAGAGTCTGACGAGCAGTACTTC	CASSFRTESDEQYF
-	-	TRBV14	TRBJ1-5	14	TGTGCCAGCAGCCGTCCGGGATACAATCAGCCCCAGCATTTT	CASSRPGYNQPQHF